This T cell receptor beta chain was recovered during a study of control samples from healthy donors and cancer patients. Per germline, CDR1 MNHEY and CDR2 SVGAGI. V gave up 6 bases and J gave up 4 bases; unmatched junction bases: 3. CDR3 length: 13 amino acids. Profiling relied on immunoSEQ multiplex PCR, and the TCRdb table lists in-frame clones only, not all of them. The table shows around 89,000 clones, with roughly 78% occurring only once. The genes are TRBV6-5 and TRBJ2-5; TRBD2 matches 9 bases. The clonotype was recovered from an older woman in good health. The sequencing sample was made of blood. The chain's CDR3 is CASRGLAGETQYF. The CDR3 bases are TGTGCCAGCAGGGGACTAGCAGGAGAGACCCAGTACTTC.